The present TCR beta chain was sequenced within a study of blood T cell repertoires in COVID-19. Whole-study context: The analysed material was cDNA or gDNA that came from T cells, B-cell-depleted T cells, or PBMCs.

Sequenced by immunoSEQ multiplex PCR; TCRdb stores in-frame clones only, minus some. Of tens of thousands of clones in the sample, 80% to 85% were seen once. Germline lookup yields CDR1 SEHNR and CDR2 FQNEAQ (reference sequence). The CDR3 has 12 amino acids. Unmatched junction bases numbered 3, after V lost 5 bases and J lost 6 bases. The TCR comes from a human donor in a cohort sampled during active COVID-19. The sequenced material came from peripheral blood. The V and J genes are TRBV7-9 and TRBJ2-7, with 8 bases lining up with TRBD1. CDR3 nucleotide sequence: TGTGCCAGCAGCGCCACAGGGGGCGAGCAGTACTTC. This gives the protein CASSATGGEQYF.